This TCR beta chain was recovered during a study of blood T cells in healthy people across ages. Overall study context: Researchers report that template switching captured about one barcoded beta molecule per two T cells.

Alongside a J-beta primer mix, a sample-barcoded 5' primer served in a second PCR lasting about 7 to 12 cycles. TCRdb independently ran MiXCR on the 5' RACE reads; one entry per CDR3 protein. The table shows about 2 million distinct CDR3 sequences, with roughly 50% occurring only once. A remark on this clonotype: Its cognate antigen is unknown.

Study-level findings and limits: Long-lived donors carried more naive CD4+ cells and greater diversity than aged donors.

The receptor was derived from a woman in her forties in good health. The sequencing input was blood.

CDR3 nucleotides: TGCGCCAGCAGCCAAAGCTCTCCGGTAAATCTCTATGGCTACACCTTC. This gives the protein CASSQSSPVNLYGYTF. The V call is TRBV4-1, the J call TRBJ1-2, with D unclear. Germline assignment: CDR1 MGHRA and CDR2 YSYEKL. The CDR3 loop spans 16 amino acids. Trimming removed 2 bases at V and 4 bases at J, with 17 bases between.